These 32 T cell receptor beta chains originate from one sample sequenced in a study of shared clonotypes between healthy human individuals. Assay: immunoSEQ multiplex PCR; the TCRdb copy retains only in-frame clones and omits some. The table includes hundreds of thousands of clones, around 79% detected once. Sequenced sample: PBMCs. Every receptor here comes from a middle-aged woman in good health. Some clones in this sample may be carry-over from other donors' samples.

The chain is built from TRBV7-8 and TRBJ2-5, with D uncertain. Germline-derived CDR1 and CDR2 are SGHVS and FQNEAQ. This CDR3 has 14 amino acids. V lost 10 bases and J 4 bases, leaving 19 bases between the germline ends. The CDR3 bases are TGTGCCACCTCCCGGGCGCTCCCCGGAGAGACCCAGTACTTC. Amino acid sequence: CATSRALPGETQYF. Complete variable domain (other parts from reference TRBV7-8 and TRBJ2-5): GAGVSQSPRYKVAKRGQDVALRCDPISGHVSLFWYQQALGQGPEFLTYFQNEAQLDKSGLPSDRFFAERPEGSVSTLKIQRTQQEDSAVYLCATSRALPGETQYFGPGTRLLVL.

The rearrangement links TRBV6-1 to TRBJ1-5; D gene ambiguous. V was shortened by 1 base and J by 8 bases, with 12 bases between the two germline ends. Looked up from germline, CDR1 is MNHNS and CDR2 is SASEGT. The CDR3 consists of 14 residues. As DNA, the CDR3 is TGTGCCAGCAGTGAAGACTCTGGCCCTAAGCCCCAGCATTTT. Protein: CASSEDSGPKPQHF.

The chain combines TRBV7-9 with TRBJ2-7; D is possibly TRBD2 (7 bases). Between the trimmed V and J ends, which lost 3 bases and 1 base, there was a span of 19 bases. CDR3 size: 17 residues. The V gene's germline CDR1 is SEHNR and CDR2 FQNEAQ (reference sequence). The CDR3 nucleotides read TGTGCCAGCAGCTTGCCCCGCGGGGGCCCCGAATCCTACGAGCAGTACTTC. It yields the protein CASSLPRGGPESYEQYF.

The chain links TRBV10-3 to TRBJ2-1; the D gene is possibly TRBD2 (6 bases). Between the trimmed V and J ends, which lost 8 bases and 4 bases, there was a span of 15 bases. CDR3 size: 14 residues. The germline V gene has CDR1 ENHRY and CDR2 SYGVKD. This CDR3 is CAIWGGLNYNEQFF. The DNA of the CDR3 is TGTGCCATCTGGGGAGGCCTCAATTACAATGAGCAGTTCTTC.

V and J are TRBV7-6 and TRBJ2-2; 8 bases map to TRBD2. The CDR3 length is 15 residues. Trimming took 0 bases from V and 6 from J; bases not matched to a gene: 3. The germline V gene has CDR1 SGHVS and CDR2 FNYEAQ. The CDR3 reads CASSLAGLVSGELFF. CDR3 bases: TGTGCCAGCAGCTTAGCGGGACTAGTATCCGGGGAGCTGTTTTTT.

The rearrangement joins TRBV18 to TRBJ1-1, with a weak D call TRBD1 (5 bases). This CDR3 has 16 amino acids. Between the trimmed V and J ends, which lost 3 bases and 1 base, there was a span of 15 bases. The V gene's germline CDR1 is KGHSH and CDR2 LQKENI. The CDR3 region is CASSPPSMGGNTEAFF. The CDR3 DNA sequence: TGTGCCAGCTCACCCCCATCCATGGGGGGGAACACTGAAGCTTTCTTT.

The chain uses TRBV13 and TRBJ2-2; the match to TRBD1 covers 7 bases. Germline values: CDR1 PRHDT, CDR2 FYEKMQ (reference sequence). The V gene end was trimmed by 5 bases and the J gene end by 1 base; junction bases not matched to a gene: 4. This CDR3 comprises 15 residues. The CDR3 region is CASSPRDRNTGELFF. For the CDR3, the DNA is TGTGCCAGCAGCCCCCGGGACAGGAACACCGGGGAGCTGTTTTTT.

The genes are TRBV28 and TRBJ1-2, with D perhaps TRBD1 (5 bases). V dropped 5 bases and J dropped 5 bases, with 9 bases sitting between them. The CDR3 is made up of 12 amino acids. CDR1 and CDR2 from the germline V gene are MDHEN and SYDVKM. The CDR3 spells CASSIPGYGYTF. For the CDR3, the DNA is TGTGCCAGCAGTATACCAGGGTATGGCTACACCTTC.

This clone was found many times. The V call is TRBV6-6, the J call TRBJ1-1; perhaps TRBD1 as D (5 bases). V was pared by 6 bases and J by 0 bases, with 17 bases between. Germline V lookup: CDR1 MNHNY, CDR2 SVGAGI (reference sequence). This CDR3 contains 16 residues. Written as DNA, the CDR3 is TGTGCCAGCAGGTTCACATCCCAGGGTATGAACACTGAAGCTTTCTTT. Translation gives CASRFTSQGMNTEAFF.

The sample holds one count of this clone. CDR3 in amino acids: CASSNQRAEGYEQYF. The DNA of the CDR3 is TGTGCCAGCAGCAATCAAAGGGCCGAGGGCTACGAGCAGTACTTC. The rearrangement joins TRBV28 to TRBJ2-7; weak D call: TRBD2 (5 bases). V lost 6 bases to trimming and J lost 3 bases, with 18 bases between them. The CDR3 covers 15 residues. CDR1 and CDR2 (germline): MDHEN, SYDVKM.

The CDR3 coding sequence is TGTGCCAGCAGTTTTTCCGTACAGGGCAGCGGGGAGCTGTTTTTT. Residues: CASSFSVQGSGELFF. The genes are TRBV11-3 and TRBJ2-2; D might be TRBD1 (6 bases). V was cut by 6 bases and J by 7 bases, with 18 bases left in between. The V gene's germline CDR1 is SGHNT and CDR2 YENEEA. The CDR3 consists of 15 residues. The entire variable domain, with the rest obtained from reference TRBV11-3 and TRBJ2-2, is as follows: EAGVVQSPRYKIIEKKQPVAFWCNPISGHNTLYWYLQNLGQGPELLIRYENEEAVDDSQLPKDRFSAERLKGVDSTLKIQPAELGDSAVYLCASSFSVQGSGELFFGEGSRLTVL.

This sequence joins TRBV5-1 and TRBJ2-3, with 7 bases matching TRBD2. There are 16 residues in the CDR3. With V trimmed by 0 bases and J by 4 bases, 8 bases remained unmatched. Germline CDR1 is SGHRS and CDR2 is YFSETQ. The CDR3 spells CASSLGAGVVADTQYF. In nucleotides, the CDR3 is TGCGCCAGCAGCTTGGGGGCGGGAGTGGTGGCAGATACGCAGTATTTT.

The V gene is TRBV7-2, the J gene TRBJ2-5, with 7 nucleotides matching TRBD2. This CDR3 has 14 amino acids. From germline, CDR1 is SGHTA and CDR2 FQGNSA. The trim removed 3 bases at V and 5 bases at J, leaving 6 bases unmatched. This chain's CDR3 is CASSLGRETETQYF. CDR3 coding DNA: TGTGCCAGCAGCTTGGGGCGGGAGACGGAGACCCAGTACTTC.

The rearrangement uses TRBV28 and TRBJ2-7; 8 bases match TRBD1. Germline V gene sequence: CDR1 MDHEN, CDR2 SYDVKM. The CDR3 extends over 14 amino acids. The V segment lost 6 bases and the J segment 3 bases; nucleotides outside the gene matches: 7. The CDR3 DNA reads TGTGCCAGCAGCCCGGACAGGGTGGTCTACGAGCAGTACTTC. Its protein is CASSPDRVVYEQYF.

This chain connects TRBV28 to TRBJ2-7; TRBD1 matches 12 bases. Unmatched junction bases numbered 5, after V lost 5 bases and J lost 6 bases. Looked up from germline, CDR1 is MDHEN and CDR2 is SYDVKM. The CDR3 is 14 amino acids. The CDR3 nucleotides are TGTGCCAGCAGTACCGGGACAGGGGGCGCCGAGCAGTACTTC. Translated, it gives CASSTGTGGAEQYF.

The genes are TRBV4-1 and TRBJ2-7; a possible D gene is TRBD2 (6 bases). CDR1 and CDR2 (germline): MGHRA, YSYEKL. V lost 8 bases, J lost 0 bases, and 14 bases lay in between. This CDR3 has 14 residues. CDR3 bases: TGCGCCAGCTCGGCTAGCGCTAGCTCCTACGAGCAGTACTTC. It specifies CASSASASSYEQYF.

The chain employs TRBV28 and TRBJ1-2, with a weak D call TRBD1 (6 bases). CDR1 is MDHEN, CDR2 SYDVKM, per germline. The V gene lost 9 bases and the J gene lost 4 bases, with 21 bases spanning the gap. There are 15 residues in the CDR3. For the CDR3, the DNA is TGTGCCAGTGTCCCGGGGGGGGCGCAGGGCTATGGCTACACCTTC. Encoded protein: CASVPGGAQGYGYTF.

V usage is TRBV2 and J usage is TRBJ1-1; D might be TRBD1 (6 bases). The ends were cut back, 5 bases at V and 1 base at J, with 11 bases in the middle. Germline CDR1 is SNHLY and CDR2 is FYNNEI. CDR3 length equals 14 residues. The CDR3 region has the DNA TGTGCCAGCAGTACAACAGGGAAGAACACTGAAGCTTTCTTT. Residues: CASSTTGKNTEAFF.

The chain uses TRBV2 and TRBJ2-2; D ambiguous. The CDR3 is 14 residues long. Trimming cost V 2 bases and J 4 bases, with 8 bases left between them. From germline, CDR1 is SNHLY and CDR2 FYNNEI. CDR3 residues: CASSEIGVTGELFF. In DNA form, the CDR3 reads TGTGCCAGCAGTGAAATTGGGGTCACCGGGGAGCTGTTTTTT. Full variable domain (rest looked up from reference TRBV2 and TRBJ2-2): EPEVTQTPSHQVTQMGQEVILRCVPISNHLYFYWYRQILGQKVEFLVSFYNNEISEKSEIFDDQFSVERPDGSNFTLKIRSTKLEDSAMYFCASSEIGVTGELFFGEGSRLTVL.

The rearrangement links TRBV30 to TRBJ1-2; 8 positions agree with TRBD1. CDR1 and CDR2 (germline): GTSNPN, SVGIG (reference sequence). V dropped 4 bases and J dropped 6; count of bases not matched to a gene: 13. The CDR3 has 15 amino acids. The CDR3 DNA follows: TGTGCCTGGATCCGGGACAGGAGTCTAGGCGATGGCTACACCTTC. It yields the protein CAWIRDRSLGDGYTF.

The chain has TRBV5-8 and TRBJ1-2; D remains unclear. Trimming left V 0 bases short and J 4 bases short, with 10 bases between. The CDR3 covers 14 residues. Germline V gives CDR1 SGHTS, CDR2 YDEGEE. The CDR3 region is CASSLEAQAYGYTF. For the CDR3, the DNA is TGTGCCAGCAGCTTGGAGGCGCAAGCCTATGGCTACACCTTC. The variable domain in full, with the rest retrieved from reference TRBV5-8 and TRBJ1-2, is EAGVTQSPTHLIKTRGQQATLRCSPISGHTSVYWYQQALGLGLQFLLWYDEGEERNRGNFPPRFSGRQFPNYSSELNVNALELEDSALYLCASSLEAQAYGYTFGSGTRLTVV.

This clone was detected many times. The same CDR3 arises from other DNA sequences in this sample as well. J is TRBJ1-2 and V is TRBV6-1, with D hard to call. V was trimmed by 1 base and J by 4 bases, leaving 19 bases between them. From germline, CDR1 is MNHNS and CDR2 SASEGT. CDR3 length equals 17 residues. CDR3 sequence reads: CASSEDLERSVVYGYTF. In DNA form, the CDR3 reads TGTGCCAGCAGTGAAGATTTGGAACGATCGGTAGTCTATGGCTACACCTTC.

V gene TRBV5-1 combines with J gene TRBJ2-1; no reliable D call. Trimming removed 0 bases at V and 2 bases at J, with 9 bases between. The germline CDR1 and CDR2 sequences are SGHRS and YFSETQ. The CDR3 is 15 residues long. The CDR3 DNA reads as TGCGCCAGCAGCTTGGCTCTGGCTACCTACAATGAGCAGTTCTTC. This translates into CASSLALATYNEQFF.

Here the CDR3 DNA reads TGTGCCAGTAGGTCCGGGACAGCCTTCTACGAGCAGTACTTC. Its protein product is CASRSGTAFYEQYF. The chain combines TRBV19 with TRBJ2-7; 7 bases agree with TRBD1. With V trimmed by 6 bases and J by 3 bases, 8 bases remained unmatched. The CDR3 consists of 14 residues. Germline V gives CDR1 LNHDA, CDR2 SQIVND (reference sequence).

The V and J genes are TRBV30 and TRBJ2-2; 15 bases are shared with TRBD2. The germline V gene encodes CDR1 GTSNPN and CDR2 SVGIG (reference sequence). The CDR3 is made up of 19 amino acids. Trimming cost V 5 bases and J 4 bases; bases outside gene matches: 14. The CDR3: CAWLGTSGRTRPSTGELFF. CDR3 sequence (DNA): TGTGCCTGGCTTGGGACTAGCGGGAGGACCCGACCCAGCACCGGGGAGCTGTTTTTT.

This rearrangement joins TRBV18 to TRBJ2-5; TRBD1 is a possible D gene (6 bases). Germline assignment: CDR1 KGHSH and CDR2 LQKENI. This CDR3 contains 12 residues. V lost 3 bases to trimming and J lost 11 bases, with 13 bases between them. For the CDR3, the DNA is TGTGCCAGCTCACCTCTCAGGGGCGGGCAGTACTTC. Residues: CASSPLRGGQYF.

The V call is TRBV28, the J call TRBJ1-4, with D hard to call. Trimming cost V 8 bases and J 8 bases, with 18 bases left between them. This CDR3 is 14 amino acids long. The germline V gene has CDR1 MDHEN and CDR2 SYDVKM. Here the CDR3 reads CASRKGKTEEKLFF. CDR3 DNA: TGTGCCAGCCGGAAAGGGAAAACGGAAGAAAAACTGTTTTTT.

The chain links TRBV7-9 to TRBJ2-1; 12 positions match TRBD2. Germline V lookup: CDR1 SEHNR, CDR2 FQNEAQ (reference sequence). Trimming cost V 6 bases and J 7 bases; bases outside gene matches: 7. The CDR3 contains 15 residues. In DNA, the CDR3 is TGTGCCAGCAGTAGGACTAGCGGGATAAGTAATGAGCAGTTCTTC. Translated, it gives CASSRTSGISNEQFF.

The count of this clone is one. At the DNA level, this CDR3 is encoded by other sequences in the same sample as well. The chain has TRBV5-4 and TRBJ1-1, with unresolved D. This CDR3 is 13 amino acids long. Deletions cut 4 bases from V and 1 base from J, with 8 bases between. Germline V gene lookup returns CDR1 SGHNT and CDR2 YYREEE (reference sequence). CDR3 bases: TGTGCCAGCAGCCTTGACACGAACACTGAAGCTTTCTTT. Its translation: CASSLDTNTEAFF.

This clone was seen a few times. The gene calls are TRBV30 and TRBJ1-4; 9 positions match TRBD1. After removal of 1 base from V and 7 bases from J, the junction contained 4 bases not matched to a gene. The CDR3 is 14 residues long. CDR1 GTSNPN and CDR2 SVGIG come from the germline V gene (reference sequence). CDR3 loop: CAWSGRTGAEKLFF. In DNA form, the CDR3 reads TGTGCCTGGAGTGGAAGGACAGGGGCTGAAAAACTGTTTTTT.

This clone was seen a few times. V and J are TRBV7-9 and TRBJ2-7; 8 positions agree with TRBD2. V shed 6 bases and J 3 bases; nucleotides not matched to a gene: 10. This CDR3 has 15 residues. Germline lookup yields CDR1 SEHNR and CDR2 FQNEAQ (reference sequence). The chain's CDR3 is CASRIGRGPNYEQYF. The CDR3 bases are TGTGCCAGCAGGATCGGGAGGGGCCCAAACTACGAGCAGTACTTC.

The rearrangement joins TRBV4-2 to TRBJ2-1; D gene uncertain. CDR1 is LGHNA, CDR2 YNFKEQ, per germline. The V end was cut by 6 bases, the J end by 13 bases, with 19 bases between. The CDR3 consists of 13 residues. This chain's CDR3 is CASSSTGQSTQFF. DNA of the CDR3: TGTGCCAGCAGTTCCACGGGTCAGTCTACCCAGTTCTTC.